One and the same sample provided the 27 T cell receptor beta chains below, sequenced in a study of early T cells in non-severe SARS-CoV-2 infection. A single record per CDR3 protein comes from TCRdb applying MiXCR to the 5' RACE reads. The table lists about 31,000 distinct CDR3 sequences, roughly 5% of them singletons. The sample taken for sequencing was whole blood. These receptors were collected from an adult who was a healthcare worker with PCR-confirmed SARS-CoV-2 infection or an uninfected control (not recorded which).

This clonotype turned up a few times. The chain carries TRBV15 and TRBJ2-3; D is ambiguous. The CDR3 runs to 15 residues. Germline-derived CDR1 and CDR2 are LNHNV and YYDKDF (reference sequence). Trimming pared 1 base from V and 0 bases from J, leaving 8 bases between. CDR3 in DNA: TGTGCCACCAGCAGAGCGGCGGATAGCACAGATACGCAGTATTTT. Protein: CATSRAADSTDTQYF.

This rearrangement joins TRBV12-5 to TRBJ2-7; D could derive from TRBD1 or TRBD2 (5 bases each). V shed 5 bases and J shed 5 bases, with 16 bases lying between them. Germline V CDR1 and CDR2: LGHNT, FRNRAP. There are 14 residues in the CDR3. CDR3 bases: TGTGCTAGTGGTACTGGGACCGCCGTAAACGAGCAGTACTTC. The encoded protein is CASGTGTAVNEQYF.

This clonotype was seen a few times. The V and J genes are TRBV12-3 or TRBV12-4 and TRBJ2-3, with 8 bases fitting TRBD2. The CDR3 consists of 14 residues. Losses at the gene ends were 5 bases for V and 5 bases for J; bases not matched to a gene: 6. CDR3 bases: TGTGCCAGCAGTCTCGGGGGGGGGAAAGATACGCAGTATTTT. This gives the protein CASSLGGGKDTQYF.

This clonotype was observed at least ten times. This chain joins TRBV5-1 and TRBJ1-1; D remains unclear. Germline V CDR1 and CDR2: SGHRS, YFSETQ. Trimming shortened V by 5 bases and J by 6 bases, and 11 bases separated the two germline ends. This CDR3 is built from 12 residues. The CDR3: CASRPDLAEAFF. CDR3 nucleotides: TGCGCCAGCAGGCCCGACCTTGCTGAAGCTTTCTTT.

V usage is TRBV19 and J usage is TRBJ2-3; D may be TRBD1 or TRBD2 (5 bases each). V lost 6 bases and J 2 bases, leaving 12 bases between the germline ends. The germline CDR1 and CDR2 sequences are LNHDA and SQIVND (reference sequence). This CDR3 has 14 amino acids. The CDR3 sequence is CASSRDADTDTQYF. In DNA form, the CDR3 reads TGTGCCAGTAGCCGGGACGCGGACACAGATACGCAGTATTTT.

This clonotype was observed a few times. The genes are TRBV3-1 and TRBJ2-7, with 7 nucleotides matching TRBD1. Trimming cost V 4 bases and J 2 bases; bases outside gene matches: 8. The CDR3 has 15 amino acids. In germline, CDR1 is LGHDT, CDR2 YNNKEL (reference sequence). CDR3 sequence reads: CASSREGQPPYEQYF. The CDR3, as DNA: TGTGCCAGCAGCCGAGAGGGACAGCCTCCCTACGAGCAGTACTTC.

The table lists this clonotype with many counts. The chain is built from TRBV7-9 and TRBJ1-2; 10 bases align to TRBD1. Germline CDR1 is SEHNR and CDR2 is FQNEAQ (reference sequence). CDR3 size: 15 residues. The ends lost 0 bases at V and 4 bases at J; junction bases unmatched: 2. DNA of the CDR3: TGTGCCAGCAGCTTAGCGGGGACAGGGGTCTATGGCTACACCTTC. Encoded protein: CASSLAGTGVYGYTF.

Regarding this clonotype: Since a much larger clone is just one base distant, this may be a read error. This chain uses TRBV28 with TRBJ2-2; unclear D gene. Germline V gene sequence: CDR1 MDHEN, CDR2 SYDVKM. The CDR3 runs to 15 residues. The V and J ends lost 3 bases and 0 bases respectively, with 8 bases between them. CDR3 bases: TGTGCCAGCAGTTTGGAACACACGAACACCGGGGAGCTGTTTTTT. Translation: CASSLEHTNTGELFF.

This clonotype was recorded at least ten times. The rearrangement uses TRBV27 and TRBJ1-2; 9 nucleotides align to TRBD1. V was clipped by 3 bases and J by 7 bases; unmatched bases: 6. Germline V gene lookup returns CDR1 MNHEY and CDR2 SMNVEV (reference sequence). The CDR3 extends over 14 amino acids. CDR3 DNA sequence: TGTGCCAGCAGTTTCAGGACAGGGGCGGGTGGCTACACCTTC. Its translation: CASSFRTGAGGYTF.

This clonotype rates as medium-sized. The chain combines TRBV7-2 with TRBJ2-7; 7 bases are shared with TRBD2. Germline V gives CDR1 SGHTA, CDR2 FQGNSA. This CDR3 is built from 13 residues. Germline trimming cut 5 bases from V and 4 bases from J; bases unmatched to any gene: 5. In nucleotides, the CDR3 is TGTGCCAGCAGCCCTGGGCGGGGGTACGAGCAGTACTTC. Its translation: CASSPGRGYEQYF.

This clonotype was seen only a few times. The rearrangement uses TRBV7-9 and TRBJ2-3; TRBD1 is a possible D gene (6 bases). The CDR3 spans 13 residues. Germline values: CDR1 SEHNR, CDR2 FQNEAQ (reference sequence). The V gene lost 7 bases and the J gene lost 4 bases, with 12 bases spanning the gap. Here the CDR3 DNA reads TGTGCCAGCAACACAGGGTGGGCAGATACGCAGTATTTT. As protein: CASNTGWADTQYF.

This clonotype was recorded a few times. The CDR3 loop reads CATSPGENTGELFF. CDR3 nucleotides: TGTGCCACCAGCCCCGGGGAGAACACCGGGGAGCTGTTTTTT. The chain combines TRBV15 with TRBJ2-2; perhaps TRBD2 as D (5 bases). This CDR3 is 14 amino acids long. The V end was cut by 5 bases, the J end by 1 base, with 8 bases between. The germline gives CDR1 LNHNV, CDR2 YYDKDF (reference sequence).

This clonotype was detected ten times or more. V gene TRBV5-1 combines with J gene TRBJ2-3; weak D call: TRBD2 (6 bases). CDR1 is SGHRS, CDR2 YFSETQ, per germline. CDR3 size: 14 residues. Trimming left V 3 bases short and J 2 bases short, with 10 bases between. CDR3 nucleotide sequence: TGCGCCAGCAGCTCGGGACTGCTCACAGATACGCAGTATTTT. This codes for CASSSGLLTDTQYF.

This clonotype was recorded at least ten times. The chain combines TRBV7-9 with TRBJ2-1; 12 bases are a match to TRBD2. The CDR3 extends over 16 amino acids. The germline gives CDR1 SEHNR, CDR2 FQNEAQ (reference sequence). J gave up 10 bases and V 0 bases, and 7 bases lay outside the gene matches. The CDR3 here is CASSLAGGLAGPEQFF. In DNA form, the CDR3 reads TGTGCCAGCAGCTTAGCGGGGGGACTAGCGGGCCCCGAGCAGTTCTTC.

This clonotype was observed at least ten times. The chain links TRBV24-1 to TRBJ2-3; the D is unclear. CDR1 and CDR2 from the germline V gene are KGHDR and SFDVKD. This CDR3 has 16 residues. Between the trimmed V and J ends, which lost 0 bases and 1 base, there was a span of 10 bases. The DNA for the CDR3 is TGTGCCACCAGTGATTTGGAGTTCGGAGGCACAGATACGCAGTATTTT. Its translation is CATSDLEFGGTDTQYF.

This sequence joins TRBV12-3 or TRBV12-4 and TRBJ1-1; 8 nucleotides align to TRBD1. Germline trimming cut 5 bases from V and 7 bases from J; bases unmatched to any gene: 15. The CDR3 spans 16 residues. The CDR3 DNA follows: TGTGCCAGCAGTAGGGCACGTGCACGGACAGGGATTGAAGCTTTCTTT. Its protein product is CASSRARARTGIEAFF.

This clonotype was counted only a few times. The rearrangement joins TRBV9 to TRBJ2-2; D may be TRBD1 (5 bases). Per the germline V gene, CDR1 is SGDLS and CDR2 is YYNGEE. Trimming took off 0 bases at V and 4 bases at J, with 10 bases between the two ends. The CDR3 contains 15 residues. CDR3 region: CASSVGGVGTGELFF. The CDR3 nucleotides read TGTGCCAGCAGCGTAGGGGGCGTGGGCACCGGGGAGCTGTTTTTT. The full variable domain, its missing parts supplied by reference TRBV9 and TRBJ2-2, is DSGVTQTPKHLITATGQRVTLRCSPRSGDLSVYWYQQSLDQGLQFLIQYYNGEERAKGNILERFSAQQFPDLHSELNLSSLELGDSALYFCASSVGGVGTGELFFGEGSRLTVL.

This chain uses TRBV28 with TRBJ2-3, with 7 positions matching TRBD2. The CDR3 is 16 amino acids. Germline assignment: CDR1 MDHEN and CDR2 SYDVKM. The trim removed 7 bases at V and 2 bases at J, leaving 12 bases unmatched. The CDR3 sequence is CASTHSGRGDTDTQYF. CDR3 nucleotides: TGTGCCAGCACCCACTCGGGGAGGGGTGACACAGATACGCAGTATTTT. Together with reference TRBV28 and TRBJ2-3, the CDR3 gives the full variable domain: DVKVTQSSRYLVKRTGEKVFLECVQDMDHENMFWYRQDPGLGLRLIYFSYDVKMKEKGDIPEGYSVSREKKERFSLILESASTNQTSMYLCASTHSGRGDTDTQYFGPGTRLTVL.

This clonotype appeared many times. The rearrangement joins TRBV28 to TRBJ2-1, with TRBD2 matching over 7 bases. Germline assignment: CDR1 MDHEN and CDR2 SYDVKM. The CDR3 has 13 residues. The junction had 10 bases not matched to a gene; V was cut back by 10 bases and J by 7 bases. CDR3 in DNA: TGTGCCACCCGGACTAGTTTCCCGAATGAGCAGTTCTTC. Its protein is CATRTSFPNEQFF.

This clonotype was recorded many times. V and J are TRBV5-1 and TRBJ2-3; 8 bases are a match to TRBD2. Germline V CDR1 and CDR2: SGHRS, YFSETQ. After removal of 2 bases from V and 5 bases from J, the junction contained 4 bases not matched to a gene. The CDR3 is 14 amino acids. CDR3 DNA sequence: TGCGCCAGCAGCTTCGGCGCGGGGGGAGATACGCAGTATTTT. It specifies CASSFGAGGDTQYF.

In its sample, this clonotype was seen many times. The rearrangement links TRBV5-1 to TRBJ1-6, with 7 positions matching TRBD1. J gave up 9 bases and V 4 bases, and 10 bases lay outside the gene matches. Germline V CDR1 and CDR2: SGHRS, YFSETQ. The CDR3 is 15 amino acids. Here the CDR3 DNA reads TGCGCCAGCAGCCACGGACAGGCTCGGAGTTCACCCCTCCACTTT. Translation gives CASSHGQARSSPLHF.

This clonotype was seen ten or more times. V usage is TRBV7-2 and J usage is TRBJ2-1; 7 bases align to TRBD1. The CDR3 extends over 15 amino acids. Germline assignment: CDR1 SGHTA and CDR2 FQGNSA. The ends lost 4 bases at V and 3 bases at J; junction bases unmatched: 6. Here the CDR3 DNA reads TGTGCCAGCAGCTCCAGACAGGGTGGCTACAATGAGCAGTTCTTC. It encodes CASSSRQGGYNEQFF.

The chain combines TRBV7-9 with TRBJ1-6, with 7 bases that match TRBD1. Losses at the gene ends were 5 bases for V and 6 bases for J; bases not matched to a gene: 4. CDR1 and CDR2 from the germline V gene are SEHNR and FQNEAQ (reference sequence). This CDR3 has 14 residues. The CDR3: CASSPGQSNSPLHF. CDR3 nucleotide sequence: TGTGCCAGCAGCCCGGGACAGAGTAATTCACCCCTCCACTTT.

This clonotype was counted ten times or more. The V gene is TRBV24-1, the J gene TRBJ2-3; D perhaps matches TRBD2 (5 bases). V was pared by 10 bases and J by 0 bases, with 19 bases between. From germline, CDR1 is KGHDR and CDR2 SFDVKD. The CDR3 runs 16 residues. Here the CDR3 reads CATQRTPPPSTDTQYF. DNA for the CDR3: TGTGCCACACAACGGACTCCGCCCCCTAGCACAGATACGCAGTATTTT.

This clonotype was counted ten times or more. CDR3 sequence: CASSETGVRNEQFF. CDR3 coding DNA: TGCGCCAGCAGTGAGACAGGGGTACGGAATGAGCAGTTCTTC. The rearrangement uses TRBV10-2 and TRBJ2-1; 7 positions agree with TRBD1. This CDR3 region has 14 residues. Germline CDR1 and CDR2: WSHSY and SAAADI. V lost 2 bases, J lost 7 bases, and 5 bases stayed unmatched.

This clonotype was counted a few times. This chain links TRBV20-1 with TRBJ2-3; possible D gene TRBD2, 5 bases. The germline V gene encodes CDR1 DFQATT and CDR2 SNEGSKA (reference sequence). This CDR3 is 16 amino acids long. With 4 bases removed from V and 2 bases from J, the gap between germline ends came to 19 bases. CDR3 residues: CSANPRTGGFTDTQYF. CDR3 DNA sequence: TGCAGTGCTAACCCCAGGACTGGCGGCTTCACAGATACGCAGTATTTT.

At least ten counts were recorded for this clonotype. The rearrangement links TRBV10-1 to TRBJ2-7, with TRBD1 identical over 8 bases. CDR3 length equals 14 residues. Germline CDR1 reads WNHNN; CDR2 reads SYGVQD (reference sequence). Trimming cost V 9 bases and J 6 bases; bases outside gene matches: 13. The chain's CDR3 is CARNRDRPPREQYF. CDR3 nucleotides: TGCGCCAGAAACCGGGACAGGCCGCCTCGCGAGCAGTACTTC.